This paragraph reports one T cell receptor (beta chain). The antigen remains unidentified. The ends lost 11 bases at V and 9 bases at J; junction bases unmatched: 15. The V gene's germline CDR1 is MNHNY and CDR2 SVGAGI (reference sequence). There are 14 residues in the CDR3. The record originates from a study of blood T cells in healthy people across ages. Study results and caveats: Using unsorted PBMCs precluded a conclusive naive versus antigen-experienced comparison. In older individuals, TCR beta diversity per million T cells was lower, falling roughly linearly with age.

Sample-barcoded 5' priming and a J-beta primer mix drove a second PCR of about 7 to 11 cycles. The template-switch adaptor, which had 12 random nucleotides, put a tag on each cDNA molecule. TCRdb reprocessed the 5' RACE reads via MiXCR and lists one record per CDR3 protein. The sample contains hundreds of thousands of distinct CDR3 sequences, under 55% of which appear only once. This chain connects TRBV6-6 to TRBJ2-1, with TRBD2 identical over 8 bases. The clonotype comes from a man between 60 and 70 years old in good health. Sequencing was performed on blood. This CDR3 reads CAAEAGGRVTEQFF. The DNA of the CDR3 is TGTGCCGCCGAGGCGGGGGGCCGTGTGACTGAGCAGTTCTTC.